This passage covers 6 T cell receptor beta chains from one sample sequenced in a study of CXCR3-negative and CXCR3-positive naive CD8 T cells. All TRB cDNA libraries came from 5' RACE performed with UMI labels. TCRdb reprocessed the 5' RACE reads; each CDR3 protein has one entry and no DNA is given. In total, the table holds around 40,000 distinct CDR3 sequences. Sequenced material: memory CD8+ T cells from blood. The receptors here all came from a human donor in good health. Some clones in this sample may be carry-over from other donors' samples.

The chain has TRBV12-3 or TRBV12-4 and TRBJ1-2; no DNA is available, so the TRBD1 call from TCRdb remains unchecked. The CDR3 spans 14 residues. CDR3 sequence reads: CASTPPGTGYGYTF.

The genes are TRBV20-1 and TRBJ2-1. Germline V gene sequence: CDR1 DFQATT, CDR2 SNEGSKA (reference sequence). This CDR3 is built from 14 residues. CDR3 residues: CSASWGTGYNEQFF.

CDR3 region: CASSEGQSTEAFF. The V and J genes are TRBV5-1 and TRBJ1-1; TCRdb returns TRBD1, unconfirmable since there is no DNA. Germline lookup yields CDR1 SGHRS and CDR2 YFSETQ. The CDR3 totals 13 residues. The entire variable domain, with the rest obtained from reference TRBV5-1 and TRBJ1-1, is as follows: KAGVTQTPRYLIKTRGQQVTLSCSPISGHRSVSWYQQTPGQGLQFLFEYFSETQRNKGNFPGRFSGRQFSNSRSEMNVSTLELGDSALYLCASSEGQSTEAFFGQGTRLTVV.

The CDR3: CASSELPRTGLRETQYF. The chain uses TRBV2 and TRBJ2-5; with no DNA, the TCRdb D assignment of TRBD1 cannot be verified. The germline V gene encodes CDR1 SNHLY and CDR2 FYNNEI. The CDR3 is 17 amino acids.

This chain uses TRBV6-2 or TRBV6-3 with TRBJ2-7; TCRdb names TRBD1, which stays unverified in the absence of DNA. The CDR3 is 13 amino acids. Germline V gene lookup returns CDR1 MNHEY and CDR2 SVGEGT. CDR3 sequence: CASSLKQAYEQYF.

This rearrangement joins TRBV5-1 to TRBJ2-7. The CDR3 covers 13 residues. From germline, CDR1 is SGHRS and CDR2 YFSETQ. The CDR3 region is CASSLTYSYEQYF. Combining the CDR3 with reference TRBV5-1 and TRBJ2-7 gives the whole variable domain KAGVTQTPRYLIKTRGQQVTLSCSPISGHRSVSWYQQTPGQGLQFLFEYFSETQRNKGNFPGRFSGRQFSNSRSEMNVSTLELGDSALYLCASSLTYSYEQYFGPGTRLTVT.